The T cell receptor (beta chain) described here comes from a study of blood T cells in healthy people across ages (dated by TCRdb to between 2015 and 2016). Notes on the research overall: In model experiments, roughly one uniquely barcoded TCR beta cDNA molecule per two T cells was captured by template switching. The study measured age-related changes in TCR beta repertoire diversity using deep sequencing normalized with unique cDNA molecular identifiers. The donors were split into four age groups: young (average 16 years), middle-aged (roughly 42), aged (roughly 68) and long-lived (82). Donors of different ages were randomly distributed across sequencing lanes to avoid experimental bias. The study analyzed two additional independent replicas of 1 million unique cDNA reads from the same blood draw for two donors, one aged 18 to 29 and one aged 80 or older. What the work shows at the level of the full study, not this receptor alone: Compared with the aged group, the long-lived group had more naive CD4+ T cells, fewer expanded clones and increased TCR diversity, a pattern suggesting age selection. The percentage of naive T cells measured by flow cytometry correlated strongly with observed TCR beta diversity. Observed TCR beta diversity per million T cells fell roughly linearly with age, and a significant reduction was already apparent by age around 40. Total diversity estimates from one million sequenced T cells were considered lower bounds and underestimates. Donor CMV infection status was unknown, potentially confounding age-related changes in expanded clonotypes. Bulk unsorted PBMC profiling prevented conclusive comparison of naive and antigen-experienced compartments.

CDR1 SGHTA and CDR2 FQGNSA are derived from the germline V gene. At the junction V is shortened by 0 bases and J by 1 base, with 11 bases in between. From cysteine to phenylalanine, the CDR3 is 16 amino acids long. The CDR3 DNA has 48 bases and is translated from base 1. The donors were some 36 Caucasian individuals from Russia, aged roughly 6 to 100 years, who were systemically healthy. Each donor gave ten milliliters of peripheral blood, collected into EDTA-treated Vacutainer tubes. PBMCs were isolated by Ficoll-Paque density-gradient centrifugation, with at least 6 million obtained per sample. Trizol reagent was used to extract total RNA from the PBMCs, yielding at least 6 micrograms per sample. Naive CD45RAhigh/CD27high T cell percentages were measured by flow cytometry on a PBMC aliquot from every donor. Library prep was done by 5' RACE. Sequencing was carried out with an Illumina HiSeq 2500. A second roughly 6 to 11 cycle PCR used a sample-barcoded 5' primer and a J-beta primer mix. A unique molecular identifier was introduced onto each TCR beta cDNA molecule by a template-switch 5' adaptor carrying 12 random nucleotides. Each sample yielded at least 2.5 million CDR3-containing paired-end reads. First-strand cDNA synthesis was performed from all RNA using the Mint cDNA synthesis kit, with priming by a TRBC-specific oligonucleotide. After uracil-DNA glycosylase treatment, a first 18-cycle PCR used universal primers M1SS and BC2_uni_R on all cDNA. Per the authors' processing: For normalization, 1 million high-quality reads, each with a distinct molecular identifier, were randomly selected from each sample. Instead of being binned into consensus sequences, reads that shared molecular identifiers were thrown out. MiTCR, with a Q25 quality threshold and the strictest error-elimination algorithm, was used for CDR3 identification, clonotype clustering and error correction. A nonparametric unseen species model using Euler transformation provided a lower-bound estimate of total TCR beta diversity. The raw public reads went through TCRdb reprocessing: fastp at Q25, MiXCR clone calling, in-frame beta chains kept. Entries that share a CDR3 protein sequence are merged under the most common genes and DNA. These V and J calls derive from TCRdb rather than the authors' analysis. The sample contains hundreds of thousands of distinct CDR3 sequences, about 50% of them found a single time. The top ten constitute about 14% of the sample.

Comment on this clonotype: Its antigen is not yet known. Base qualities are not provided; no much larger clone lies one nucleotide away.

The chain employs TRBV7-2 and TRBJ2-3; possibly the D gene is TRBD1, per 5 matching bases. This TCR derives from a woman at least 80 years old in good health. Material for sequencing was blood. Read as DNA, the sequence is TGTGCCAGCAGCTTAGCCTTTAGCAGGGGCACAGATACGCAGTATTTT. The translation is CASSLAFSRGTDTQYF.